This T cell receptor (beta chain) was retrieved from a study of blood T cell repertoires in COVID-19. Study summary: Both acute and convalescent COVID-19 samples were obtained from the United States, Italy and Spain. Sources were T cells, B-cell-depleted T cells, or PBMCs; the material itself was cDNA or gDNA.

Germline V lookup: CDR1 MDHEN, CDR2 SYDVKM. V shed 5 bases and J 2 bases; nucleotides not matched to a gene: 6. CDR3 size: 15 residues. Authors' analysis steps: The authors estimated nucleated cell counts from reference gene primer amplification. The assay was immunoSEQ multiplex PCR, and TCRdb's table has in-frame clones only and misses some. That table gives V, J and clone size, and the DNA gave D and trimming. The sample lists 110,000 to 150,000 clones; more than 75% were seen once. The clonotype originates from a human donor in a cohort sampled during active COVID-19. The V gene is TRBV28, the J gene TRBJ2-3, with 8 bases matching TRBD1. The sequenced material came from peripheral blood. The CDR3 nucleotides read TGTGCCAGCAGTCACGACAGGGGAGACACAGATACGCAGTATTTT. Translating it yields CASSHDRGDTDTQYF.